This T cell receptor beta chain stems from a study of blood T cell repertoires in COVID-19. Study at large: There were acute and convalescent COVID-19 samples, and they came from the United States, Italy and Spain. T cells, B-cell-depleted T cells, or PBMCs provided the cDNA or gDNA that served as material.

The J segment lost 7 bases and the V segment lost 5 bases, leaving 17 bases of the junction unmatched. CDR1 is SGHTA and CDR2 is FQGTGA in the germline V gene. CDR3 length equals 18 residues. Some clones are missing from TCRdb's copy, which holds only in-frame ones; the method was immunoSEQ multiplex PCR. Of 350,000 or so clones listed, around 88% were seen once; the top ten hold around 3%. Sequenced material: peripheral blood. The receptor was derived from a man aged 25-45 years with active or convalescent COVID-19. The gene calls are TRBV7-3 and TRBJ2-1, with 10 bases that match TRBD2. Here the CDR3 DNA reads TGTGCCAGCAGCCCCAAGGGTAGCGGGAGGCTAACGGGGAATGAGCAGTTCTTC. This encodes CASSPKGSGRLTGNEQFF.